The 2 T cell receptor beta chains given below trace back to one sample, sequenced in a study of T cells after posttransplantation cyclophosphamide. Produced via immunoSEQ multiplex PCR; TCRdb's table is partial and in-frame only. The sample has 25,000 to 40,000 clones, around 90% seen once. The naive gate required viable CD3+CD4+ or CD3+CD8+ cells with CCR7+CD45RA+CD45RO-CD95-CD27+CD28+ phenotype. The sample comprised naive CD4+ T cells sorted from blood. These receptors were obtained from a man aged 30 to 39 in good health and a related stem cell transplant donor.

The J gene is TRBJ1-3, the V gene TRBV9, with D possibly TRBD1 on 6 matching bases. In germline, CDR1 is SGDLS, CDR2 YYNGEE. V was trimmed by 1 base and J by 3 bases, leaving 14 bases between them. This CDR3 is 16 amino acids long. CDR3: CASSVTHRAVGNTIYF. The CDR3 DNA reads TGTGCCAGCAGCGTAACCCACAGGGCGGTTGGAAACACCATATATTTT. Filled out from reference TRBV9 and TRBJ1-3, the complete variable domain reads DSGVTQTPKHLITATGQRVTLRCSPRSGDLSVYWYQQSLDQGLQFLIQYYNGEERAKGNILERFSAQQFPDLHSELNLSSLELGDSALYFCASSVTHRAVGNTIYFGEGSWLTVV.

This clone was seen once. V usage is TRBV7-9 and J usage is TRBJ1-2; 7 bases match TRBD1. The ends lost 4 bases at V and 2 bases at J; junction bases unmatched: 4. The CDR3 length is 14 residues. Germline CDR1 reads SEHNR; CDR2 reads FQNEAQ (reference sequence). CDR3 nucleotide sequence: TGTGCCAGCAGCTCACAACAGGGGAACTATGGCTACACCTTC. It translates to CASSSQQGNYGYTF.